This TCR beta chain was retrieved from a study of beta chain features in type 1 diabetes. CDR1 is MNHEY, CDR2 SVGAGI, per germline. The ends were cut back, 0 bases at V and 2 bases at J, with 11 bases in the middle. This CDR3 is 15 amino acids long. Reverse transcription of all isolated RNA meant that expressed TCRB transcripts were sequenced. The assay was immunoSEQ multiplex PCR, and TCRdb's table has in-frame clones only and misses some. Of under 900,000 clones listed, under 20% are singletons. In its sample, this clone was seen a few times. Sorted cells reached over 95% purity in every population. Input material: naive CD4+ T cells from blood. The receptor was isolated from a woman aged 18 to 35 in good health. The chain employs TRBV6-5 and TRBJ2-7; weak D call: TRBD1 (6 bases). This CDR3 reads CASSYSGTKAYEQYF. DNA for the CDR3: TGTGCCAGCAGTTACTCCGGGACAAAAGCCTACGAGCAGTACTTC.